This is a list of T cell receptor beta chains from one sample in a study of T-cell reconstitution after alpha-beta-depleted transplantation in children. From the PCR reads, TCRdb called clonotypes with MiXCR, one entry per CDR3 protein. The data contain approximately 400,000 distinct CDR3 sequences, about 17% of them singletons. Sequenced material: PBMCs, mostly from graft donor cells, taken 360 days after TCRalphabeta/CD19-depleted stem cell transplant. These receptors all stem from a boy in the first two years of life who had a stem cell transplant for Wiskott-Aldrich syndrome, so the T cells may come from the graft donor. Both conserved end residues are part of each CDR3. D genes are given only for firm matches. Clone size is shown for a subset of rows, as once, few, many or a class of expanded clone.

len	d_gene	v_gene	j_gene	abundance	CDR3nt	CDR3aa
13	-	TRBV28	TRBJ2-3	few	TGTGCCAGCAGATGGGGGAGCACAGATACGCAGTATTTT	CASRWGSTDTQYF
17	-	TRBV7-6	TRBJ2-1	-	TGTGCCAGCAGCTTCGGGAATGACAGACGCTCCTACAATGAGCAGTTCTTC	CASSFGNDRRSYNEQFF
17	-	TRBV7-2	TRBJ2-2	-	TGTGCCAGCAGCTTAGCCGTTTGGACATTTAACACCGGGGAGCTGTTTTTT	CASSLAVWTFNTGELFF
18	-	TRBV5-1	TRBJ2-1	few	TGCGCCAGCAGCTTGGTTAGGAGGCTGCATCGAAACTACAATGAGCAGTTCTTC	CASSLVRRLHRNYNEQFF
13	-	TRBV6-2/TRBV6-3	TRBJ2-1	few	TGTGCCAGCAGTGTGCGGGCCTACAATGAGCAGTTCTTC	CASSVRAYNEQFF
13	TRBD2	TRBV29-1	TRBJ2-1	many	TGCAGCGTTGAACCCGGACTAGCGGGGGGAGAGTTCTTC	CSVEPGLAGGEFF
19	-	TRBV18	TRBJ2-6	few	TGTGCCAGCTCACCATACATGCTCGGGCTTAGCTCTGGGGCCAACGTCCTGACTTTC	CASSPYMLGLSSGANVLTF
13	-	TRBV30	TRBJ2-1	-	TGTGCTCATGTTCTCGCCCGCGCCGATGAGCAGTTCTTC	CAHVLARADEQFF
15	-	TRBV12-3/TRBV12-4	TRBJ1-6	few	TGTGCCAGCAGCCCCAGGGTCGCGTCTAATTCACCCCTCCACTTT	CASSPRVASNSPLHF
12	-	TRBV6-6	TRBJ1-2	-	TGTGCCAGCAGTTACGCGGGTTCCGGCTACACCTTC	CASSYAGSGYTF
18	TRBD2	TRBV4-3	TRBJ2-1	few	TGCGCCAGCAGCCAAGAGGGACTAGCGGGAGGGGGGATATGGGAGCAGTTCTTC	CASSQEGLAGGGIWEQFF
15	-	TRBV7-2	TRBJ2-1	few	TGTGCCAGCAGCTTAGGACCCGCGGGTTACAATGAGCAGTTCTTC	CASSLGPAGYNEQFF
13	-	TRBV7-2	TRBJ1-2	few	TGTGCCAGCAGCTTAGCCGGGGGGCTGGGCTACACCTTC	CASSLAGGLGYTF
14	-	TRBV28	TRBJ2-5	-	TGTGCCAGCAGTTCAAAAAGTCTTTCGGGGACCCAGTACTTC	CASSSKSLSGTQYF
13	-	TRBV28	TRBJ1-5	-	TGTGCCGTTAGGGGGAATAGCAATCAGCCCCAGCATTTT	CAVRGNSNQPQHF
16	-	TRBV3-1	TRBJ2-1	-	TGTGCCAGCAGCCAAGATAGGGCCCTCTTCTACAATGAGCAGTTCTTC	CASSQDRALFYNEQFF
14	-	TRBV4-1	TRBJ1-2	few	TGCGCCAGCAGCCAAGATGGGGAAGGCTATGGCTACACCTTC	CASSQDGEGYGYTF
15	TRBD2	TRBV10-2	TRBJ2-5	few	TGCGCCAGCAGTGACTATAAGCGGGGCCAAGAGACCCAGTACTTC	CASSDYKRGQETQYF
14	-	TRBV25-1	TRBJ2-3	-	TGTGCCAGCAGTGTCCTAACAAGCACAGATACGCAGTATTTT	CASSVLTSTDTQYF
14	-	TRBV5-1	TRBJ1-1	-	TGCGCCAGCAGCTCGGCAGGGGCGAACACTGAAGCTTTCTTT	CASSSAGANTEAFF
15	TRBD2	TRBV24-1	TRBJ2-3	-	TGTGCCACCAGTGATTCTCGGGGGGTGGCAGATACGCAGTATTTT	CATSDSRGVADTQYF
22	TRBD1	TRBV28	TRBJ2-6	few	TGTGCCAGCAGTTTTAAGGGTGGCTATTTAGGACAGGGCCTCCCTGGGGCCAACGTCCTGACTTTC	CASSFKGGYLGQGLPGANVLTF
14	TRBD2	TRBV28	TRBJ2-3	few	TGTGCCAGCAGTACCGGGACTACAACAGATACGCAGTATTTT	CASSTGTTTDTQYF
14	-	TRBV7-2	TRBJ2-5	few	TGTGCCAGCAGTGTTACAGGGCTCCAAGAGACCCAGTACTTC	CASSVTGLQETQYF
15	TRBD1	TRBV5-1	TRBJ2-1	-	TGCGCCAGCAGGACAGGGGGCGCATCCTACAATGAGCAGTTCTTC	CASRTGGASYNEQFF
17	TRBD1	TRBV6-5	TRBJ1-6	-	TGTGCCAGCAGTTACTCCATTCCCGGGACAGGGGATTCACCCCTCCACTTT	CASSYSIPGTGDSPLHF
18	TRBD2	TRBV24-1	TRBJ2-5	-	TGTGCCACCAGTGATTTTGGACTAGCGGGCACCCAGCTAGAGACCCAGTACTTC	CATSDFGLAGTQLETQYF
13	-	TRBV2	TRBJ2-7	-	TGTGCCAGCAGTTATAGACTGACCTACGAGCAGTACTTC	CASSYRLTYEQYF
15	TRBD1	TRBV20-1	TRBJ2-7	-	TGCAGTGTAGTGAATGGACAGGGCGATTTTACCCAGCAGTACTTC	CSVVNGQGDFTQQYF
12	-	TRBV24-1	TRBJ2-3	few	TGTGCCACCAGTGGAGGCCGCCCAACGCAGTATTTT	CATSGGRPTQYF
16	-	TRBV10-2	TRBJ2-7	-	TGCGCCAGCAGTGTTACCACGAGAGGGTCCTCCTACGAGCAGTACTTC	CASSVTTRGSSYEQYF
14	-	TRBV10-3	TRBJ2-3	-	TGTGCCATCCGCCGGGACATTAACACAGATACGCAGTATTTT	CAIRRDINTDTQYF